The present T cell receptor beta chain was sequenced within a study of a mutant IDH1 vaccine in newly diagnosed glioma. The overall study: Patients under treatment included roughly 62% males and approximately 38% females and had a mean age of approximately 44 years. V12 corresponded to week 35 and V13 to week 47. The study's findings and limits: No link was apparently found between pseudoprogression and changes in top peripheral T cell clonotypes.

Libraries were prepared by immunoSEQ multiplex PCR; TCRdb keeps only in-frame clonotypes and omits some of them. The table has over 30,000 clones, more than 75% seen once; the top ten hold around 12%. The time point was: week 47, end of study. Each dose delivered 300 ug of mutant IDH1 20-mer peptide subcutaneously with imiquimod. New WHO grade 3 or 4 astrocytomas that were IDH1-mutant and ATRX-lost occurred in the donors. Germline values: CDR1 LNHDA, CDR2 SQIVND (reference sequence). The CDR3 spans 12 residues. The V segment lost 7 bases and the J segment 5 bases; nucleotides outside the gene matches: 2. Points on this clone: As yet, its antigen is unknown.

The source of this sequence is a woman aged 25 to 45 with glioma. This specimen was PBMCs, taken from a glioma patient whose treatment included an IDH1 peptide vaccine. The J gene is TRBJ1-1, the V gene TRBV19; 9 bases agree with TRBD1. CDR3 sequence (DNA): TGTGCCAGTAAACAGGGGGCGACTGAAGCTTTCTTT. Protein: CASKQGATEAFF.